These 18 T cell receptor beta chains came from one sample sequenced in a study of blood T cell repertoires in COVID-19. The method was immunoSEQ multiplex PCR; TCRdb's version includes in-frame clones alone and lacks a portion of them. This table has about 190,000 clones, roughly nine tenths appearing once. The sequencing sample was made of peripheral blood. The receptors stem from a man under 40 with acute or convalescent COVID-19.

This chain connects TRBV2 to TRBJ2-7, with D uncertain. There are 13 residues in the CDR3. Trimming removed 4 bases at V and 6 bases at J, with 13 bases between. CDR1 is SNHLY, CDR2 FYNNEI, per germline. The CDR3 sequence is CASSGGLVGEQYF. Here the CDR3 DNA reads TGTGCCAGCAGTGGCGGTCTAGTTGGCGAGCAGTACTTC.

V is TRBV28 and J is TRBJ2-5; 10 positions match TRBD2. Germline V gives CDR1 MDHEN, CDR2 SYDVKM. This CDR3 has 15 amino acids. With 3 bases clipped from V and 2 bases from J, the junction kept 3 bases outside the gene matches. The CDR3 sequence is CASSFSSGGQETQYF. CDR3 DNA: TGTGCCAGCAGTTTCTCTAGCGGGGGTCAAGAGACCCAGTACTTC.

This clone is a singleton in its sample. The chain combines TRBV28 with TRBJ1-2; 7 bases are a match to TRBD1. In germline, CDR1 is MDHEN, CDR2 SYDVKM. This CDR3 contains 13 residues. V lost 9 bases and J lost 1; bases outside the gene matches: 5. CDR3 sequence: CASGDSNNYGYTF. The DNA for the CDR3 is TGTGCCAGTGGGGACAGTAATAACTATGGCTACACCTTC.

The J gene is TRBJ2-2, the V gene TRBV5-6; 9 bases map to TRBD2. The germline V gene encodes CDR1 SGHDT and CDR2 YYEEEE. Losses at the gene ends were 2 bases for V and 8 bases for J; bases not matched to a gene: 16. The CDR3 contains 18 residues. CDR3: CASSLRTTQRGAKGELFF. The CDR3 DNA reads as TGTGCCAGCAGCTTACGTACAACCCAGCGGGGGGCGAAGGGGGAGCTGTTTTTT.

The V call is TRBV6-5, the J call TRBJ2-3; a weak D match, TRBD2 (6 bases). The CDR3 length is 15 residues. Germline V gene sequence: CDR1 MNHEY, CDR2 SVGAGI. Trimming took 1 base from V and 0 from J, leaving 8 bases between them. The CDR3 protein is CASSYLGGSTDTQYF. For the CDR3, the DNA is TGTGCCAGCAGTTACTTGGGGGGAAGCACAGATACGCAGTATTTT.

The chain couples TRBV19 to TRBJ1-5; 8 bases are a match to TRBD1. CDR3 length: 16 amino acids. In germline, CDR1 is LNHDA, CDR2 SQIVND (reference sequence). V was clipped by 3 bases and J by 3 bases; unmatched bases: 7. CDR3 in DNA: TGTGCCAGTAGTATTAGGACAGGGTGGGACAATCAGCCCCAGCATTTT. This encodes CASSIRTGWDNQPQHF.

This chain joins TRBV10-2 and TRBJ1-6; TRBD1 matches at 7 bases. This CDR3 is built from 14 residues. The V and J ends lost 7 bases and 7 bases, in that order; junction bases with no gene match: 7. The germline gives CDR1 WSHSY, CDR2 SAAADI. The CDR3 here is CASTSTGPNSPLHF. The CDR3 DNA is TGCGCCAGCACCTCGACAGGGCCCAATTCACCCCTCCACTTT.

This clone was counted once. This chain uses TRBV21-1 with TRBJ2-7; the table calls TRBD2, which could not be checked here. TRBV21-1 is classified as a pseudogene. The CDR3 runs to 16 residues. CDR3 DNA: TGTGCCAGCAGCAAATGGGGGGATGGGGATTCCTACGAGCAGTACTTC. Protein sequence: CASSKWGDGDSYEQYF.

The chain combines TRBV6-5 with TRBJ1-1; 8 nucleotides line up with TRBD1. The CDR3 spans 14 residues. CDR1 MNHEY and CDR2 SVGAGI come from the germline V gene. J was trimmed by 5 bases and V by 6 bases; bases with no gene match: 8. CDR3 nucleotide sequence: TGTGCCAGCAGACTGCCAGGGGGCAGAACTGAAGCTTTCTTT. Its protein is CASRLPGGRTEAFF.

The J gene is TRBJ1-2, the V gene TRBV29-1, with D maybe TRBD1 (5 bases). This CDR3 region has 13 residues. In germline, CDR1 is SQVTM, CDR2 ANQGSEA. V was shortened by 4 bases and J by 2 bases, with 11 bases between the two germline ends. In nucleotides, the CDR3 is TGCAGCGTTGCCGGGGGGGAGAACTATGGCTACACCTTC. This codes for CSVAGGENYGYTF. Variable domain in full (rest from reference TRBV29-1 and TRBJ1-2): SAVISQKPSRDICQRGTSLTIQCQVDSQVTMMFWYRQQPGQSLTLIATANQGSEATYESGFVIDKFPISRPNLTFSTLTVSNMSPEDSSIYLCSVAGGENYGYTFGSGTRLTVV.

The chain couples TRBV5-1 to TRBJ2-3; 8 bases agree with TRBD1. The CDR3 totals 13 residues. Germline CDR1 and CDR2: SGHRS and YFSETQ. The V gene end was trimmed by 7 bases and the J gene end by 6 bases; junction bases not matched to a gene: 7. The CDR3 loop is CASQAGGGDTQYF. The CDR3 DNA sequence: TGCGCCAGCCAGGCAGGGGGCGGTGATACGCAGTATTTT.

The J gene is TRBJ2-1, the V gene TRBV3-1 (or the pseudogene TRBV3-2); no clear D gene. The length of the CDR3 is 15 residues. Germline assignment: CDR1 LGHDT and CDR2 YNNKEL (reference sequence). Trimming took off 0 bases at V and 8 bases at J, with 14 bases between the two ends. CDR3 nucleotides: TGTGCCAGCAGCCAAGATCTTAGCCAGCCCCATGAGCAGTTCTTC. Encoded protein: CASSQDLSQPHEQFF.

The J gene is TRBJ2-2, the V gene TRBV10-3; perhaps TRBD2 as D (5 bases). CDR1 and CDR2 from the germline V gene are ENHRY and SYGVKD. The V gene lost 0 bases and the J gene lost 1 base, with 9 bases spanning the gap. The CDR3 is 16 residues long. The DNA of the CDR3 is TGTGCCATCAGTGAGTCGTTCGGGATGAACACCGGGGAGCTGTTTTTT. This translates into CAISESFGMNTGELFF.

The gene calls are TRBV2 and TRBJ1-1, with 9 bases identical to TRBD1. Germline trimming cut 7 bases from V and 6 bases from J; bases unmatched to any gene: 15. Germline CDR1 and CDR2: SNHLY and FYNNEI. This CDR3 contains 16 residues. CDR3 DNA: TGTGCCAGCACACGACAAGGACAGGGGCGGGTTCCTGAAGCTTTCTTT. This sequence encodes CASTRQGQGRVPEAFF.

This chain connects TRBV30 to TRBJ2-2; 8 positions agree with TRBD1. This CDR3 comprises 14 residues. The V gene's germline CDR1 is GTSNPN and CDR2 SVGIG (reference sequence). The V and J ends lost 5 bases and 5 bases, in that order; junction bases with no gene match: 7. CDR3 protein: CAWWQGAGTGELFF. The CDR3 DNA reads as TGTGCCTGGTGGCAGGGGGCCGGAACCGGGGAGCTGTTTTTT.

The genes are TRBV11-3 and TRBJ1-1; 7 bases are a match to TRBD1. The junction had 3 bases not matched to a gene; V was cut back by 2 bases and J by 9 bases. Germline CDR1 reads SGHNT; CDR2 reads YENEEA. CDR3 length: 12 amino acids. The CDR3 loop reads CASSLQGEKAFF. The DNA of the CDR3 is TGTGCCAGCAGCTTACAGGGGGAGAAAGCTTTCTTT.

About this clone: The same CDR3 can be traced to other DNA sequences in this sample. The J gene is TRBJ2-7, the V gene TRBV5-1; the D gene is possibly TRBD2 (5 bases). Trimming stripped 2 bases from V and 3 bases from J, with 12 bases between. The length of the CDR3 is 14 residues. Germline CDR1 SGHRS, CDR2 YFSETQ. CDR3 protein: CASSFTGLLYEQYF. CDR3 nucleotide sequence: TGCGCCAGCAGCTTTACCGGACTCCTCTACGAGCAGTACTTC.

The chain couples TRBV3-1 (or the pseudogene TRBV3-2) to TRBJ1-6, with D uncertain. The CDR3 is 13 residues long. The V gene lost 1 base and the J gene lost 9 bases, with 7 bases spanning the gap. The germline V gene encodes CDR1 LGHDT and CDR2 YNNKEL (reference sequence). The CDR3 is CASSQAPLSPLHF. The CDR3 DNA is TGTGCCAGCAGCCAAGCCCCCCTTTCACCCCTCCACTTT.